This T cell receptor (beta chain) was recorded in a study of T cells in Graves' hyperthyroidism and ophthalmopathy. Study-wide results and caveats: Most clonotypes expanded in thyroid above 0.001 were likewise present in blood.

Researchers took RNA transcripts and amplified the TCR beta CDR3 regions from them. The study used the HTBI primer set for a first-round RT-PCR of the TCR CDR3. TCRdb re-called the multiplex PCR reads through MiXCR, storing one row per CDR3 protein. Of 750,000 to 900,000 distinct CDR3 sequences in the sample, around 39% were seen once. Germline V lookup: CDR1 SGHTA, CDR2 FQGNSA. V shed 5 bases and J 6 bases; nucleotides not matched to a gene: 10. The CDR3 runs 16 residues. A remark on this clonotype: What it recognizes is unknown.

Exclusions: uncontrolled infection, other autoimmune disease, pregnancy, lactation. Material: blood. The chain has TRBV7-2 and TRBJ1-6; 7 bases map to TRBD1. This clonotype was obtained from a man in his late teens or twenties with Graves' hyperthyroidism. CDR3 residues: CASSRAPGQINSPLHF. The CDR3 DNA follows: TGTGCCAGCAGCCGGGCCCCGGGACAGATTAATTCACCCCTCCACTTT. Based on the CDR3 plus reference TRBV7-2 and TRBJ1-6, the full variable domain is GAGVSQSPSNKVTEKGKDVELRCDPISGHTALYWYRQSLGQGLEFLIYFQGNSAPDKSGLPSDRFSAERTGGSVSTLTIQRTQQEDSAVYLCASSRAPGQINSPLHFGNGTRLTVT.